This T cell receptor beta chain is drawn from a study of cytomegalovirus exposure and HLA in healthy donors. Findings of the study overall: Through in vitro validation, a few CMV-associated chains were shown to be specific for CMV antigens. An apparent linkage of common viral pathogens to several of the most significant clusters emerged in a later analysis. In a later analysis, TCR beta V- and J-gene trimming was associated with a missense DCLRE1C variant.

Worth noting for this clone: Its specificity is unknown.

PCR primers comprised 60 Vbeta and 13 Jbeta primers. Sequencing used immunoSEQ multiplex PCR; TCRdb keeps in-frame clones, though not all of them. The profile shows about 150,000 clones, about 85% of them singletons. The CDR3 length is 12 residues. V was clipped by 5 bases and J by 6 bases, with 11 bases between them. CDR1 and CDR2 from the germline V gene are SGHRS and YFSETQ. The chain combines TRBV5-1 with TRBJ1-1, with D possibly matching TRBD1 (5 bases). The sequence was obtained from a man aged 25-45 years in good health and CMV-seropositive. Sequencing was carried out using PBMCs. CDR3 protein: CASRGIGAEAFF. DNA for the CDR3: TGCGCCAGCAGGGGGATAGGGGCTGAAGCTTTCTTT.